The 27 T cell receptor beta chains reported below all come from one sample, sequenced in a study of T-cell memory formation after mild COVID-19. Using its own MiXCR run on the 5' RACE reads, TCRdb lists one record per CDR3 protein. The repertoire has about 400,000 distinct CDR3 sequences, 20% to 30% of them found once; the top ten carry over 10%. The sample was PBMCs or a T cell subset sorted from them (not recorded which). The receptors come from an adult woman who had mild COVID-19 (a few samples of this study predate the infection). Cell type and time point are not known.

This clonotype has only a few counts. One end of the junction varies from germline; a read error may be responsible. The rearrangement joins TRBV2 to TRBJ2-5; 7 nucleotides line up with TRBD1. CDR3 length equals 12 residues. Germline values: CDR1 SNHLY, CDR2 FYNNEI. The CDR3 bases are TGTGCCAGCGGTGAGGGGGCTGAGACCCAGTACTTC. Its translation is CASGEGAETQYF.

The V and J genes are TRBV2 and TRBJ1-1; D remains unclear. Trimming pared 10 bases from V and 5 bases from J, leaving 17 bases between. This CDR3 contains 13 residues. The germline CDR1 and CDR2 sequences are SNHLY and FYNNEI. The DNA for the CDR3 is TGTGCCACTGCTCCTGGGGTCCTTACTGAAGCTTTCTTT. It is translated as CATAPGVLTEAFF.

This clonotype has a count of ten or more. The chain links TRBV7-6 to TRBJ2-7; 8 bases agree with TRBD1. CDR1 is SGHVS and CDR2 is FNYEAQ in the germline V gene. The CDR3 has 14 amino acids. Trimming removed 6 bases from V and 7 bases from J; junction bases left unmatched: 11. CDR3 sequence reads: CASRVDRASLEQYF. The CDR3 DNA reads as TGTGCCAGCAGAGTGGACAGGGCCTCCCTGGAGCAGTACTTC.

V is TRBV11-1 and J is TRBJ2-2, with unresolved D. Germline lookup yields CDR1 SGHAT and CDR2 FQDESV (reference sequence). Trimming cost V 4 bases and J 7 bases, with 22 bases left between them. CDR3 size: 17 residues. Written as DNA, the CDR3 is TGTGCCAGCAGCTCCCGCCGCCGGGCCTTGGGCTTCGGGGAGCTGTTTTTT. This encodes CASSSRRRALGFGELFF. The entire variable domain, with the rest obtained from reference TRBV11-1 and TRBJ2-2, is as follows: EAEVAQSPRYKITEKSQAVAFWCDPISGHATLYWYRQILGQGPELLVQFQDESVVDDSQLPKDRFSAERLKGVDSTLKIQPAELGDSAMYLCASSSRRRALGFGELFFGEGSRLTVL.

This clonotype occurred a few times. The gene calls are TRBV5-1 and TRBJ1-1, with D tentatively TRBD1 (5 bases). The CDR3 contains 15 residues. The germline V gene encodes CDR1 SGHRS and CDR2 YFSETQ. V was shortened by 0 bases and J by 1 base, with 10 bases between the two germline ends. CDR3 sequence reads: CASSLDEGRNTEAFF. DNA of the CDR3: TGCGCCAGCAGCTTGGATGAGGGGAGGAACACTGAAGCTTTCTTT.

This chain joins TRBV5-1 and TRBJ1-6; D remains unclear. CDR1 is SGHRS, CDR2 YFSETQ, per germline. V lost 4 bases and J lost 7, with 15 bases in between. The CDR3 consists of 15 residues. The CDR3 loop is CASSPSPLDNSPLHF. CDR3 DNA: TGCGCCAGCAGCCCGAGTCCCCTCGACAATTCACCCCTCCACTTT.

This clonotype turned up a few times. The rearrangement uses TRBV7-9 and TRBJ1-3; 9 nucleotides align to TRBD1. V dropped 5 bases and J dropped 0; count of bases not matched to a gene: 5. CDR1 is SEHNR, CDR2 FQNEAQ, per germline (reference sequence). The CDR3 is 16 amino acids. CDR3 residues: CASSPGQGLSGNTIYF. The CDR3 DNA reads TGTGCCAGCAGCCCGGGACAGGGACTCTCTGGAAACACCATATATTTT.

The chain employs TRBV12-3 or TRBV12-4 and TRBJ2-1; 13 bases are shared with TRBD2. The CDR3 contains 15 residues. The ends lost 6 bases at V and 8 bases at J; junction bases unmatched: 7. This chain's CDR3 is CASSQTSGRAYEQFF. CDR3 bases: TGTGCCAGCAGCCAAACTAGCGGGAGGGCGTATGAGCAGTTCTTC.

This clonotype was counted only a few times. The chain joins TRBV24-1 to TRBJ2-1, with a weak D call TRBD2 (6 bases). Per the germline V gene, CDR1 is KGHDR and CDR2 is SFDVKD. CDR3 length equals 17 residues. Trimming took off 3 bases at V and 0 bases at J, with 14 bases between the two ends. The CDR3 loop is CATSDLAGTHSYNEQFF. The CDR3 coding sequence is TGTGCCACCAGTGATCTCGCCGGGACTCACTCCTACAATGAGCAGTTCTTC.

This chain uses TRBV6-2 or TRBV6-3 with TRBJ2-3; no reliable D call. With 0 bases removed from V and 0 bases from J, the gap between germline ends came to 4 bases. The CDR3 runs to 14 residues. In germline, CDR1 is MNHEY, CDR2 SVGEGT. CDR3 loop: CASSYSDSTDTQYF. In nucleotides, the CDR3 is TGTGCCAGCAGTTACTCGGATAGCACAGATACGCAGTATTTT.

This clonotype was picked up many times. The V and J genes are TRBV10-3 and TRBJ2-3, with TRBD2 identical over 9 bases. The V gene end was trimmed by 6 bases and the J gene end by 1 base; junction bases not matched to a gene: 8. Looked up from germline, CDR1 is ENHRY and CDR2 is SYGVKD. The CDR3 runs 16 residues. The CDR3: CAISPGLAGRTDTQYF. CDR3 in DNA: TGTGCCATCAGCCCAGGCCTAGCGGGGCGCACAGATACGCAGTATTTT.

The gene calls are TRBV12-3 or TRBV12-4 and TRBJ1-5; weak D call: TRBD1 (5 bases). V lost 7 bases and J 4 bases, leaving 11 bases between the germline ends. The CDR3 length is 13 residues. The CDR3 DNA reads as TGTGCCAGCAAACTCGGGGGAAATCAGCCCCAGCATTTT. This sequence encodes CASKLGGNQPQHF.

This chain connects TRBV12-3 or TRBV12-4 to TRBJ1-1; D remains unclear. This CDR3 contains 13 residues. Deletions cut 5 bases from V and 5 bases from J, with 12 bases between. The CDR3 nucleotides read TGTGCCAGCAGTACTCGGCCGCTAACTGAAGCTTTCTTT. Translating gives CASSTRPLTEAFF.

Only a few counts were recorded for this clonotype. This chain uses TRBV5-5 with TRBJ1-1; D is perhaps TRBD1 (6 bases). Trimming stripped 4 bases from V and 5 bases from J, with 18 bases between. CDR1 SGHKS and CDR2 YYEKEE come from the germline V gene (reference sequence). The CDR3 is made up of 15 amino acids. DNA of the CDR3: TGTGCCAGCAGCGTTACCGGGGGCGCGGGTACTGAAGCTTTCTTT. Translated: CASSVTGGAGTEAFF.

The J gene is TRBJ1-5, the V gene TRBV19; D is unclear. Between the trimmed V and J ends, which lost 3 bases and 1 base, there was a span of 13 bases. The CDR3 sequence is 16 residues long. The germline V gene has CDR1 LNHDA and CDR2 SQIVND (reference sequence). Written as DNA, the CDR3 is TGTGCCAGTAGTATCAAGGGTGGTACGAGCAATCAGCCCCAGCATTTT. It yields the protein CASSIKGGTSNQPQHF.

The CDR3 DNA sequence: TGCGCCAGCAGCCAAGAAGTCAGCGGGGGAACCTACGAGCAGTACTTC. It codes for CASSQEVSGGTYEQYF. V and J are TRBV4-3 and TRBJ2-7; 8 bases map to TRBD2. CDR3 length: 16 residues. The V gene's germline CDR1 is LGHNA and CDR2 YSLEER. V lost 0 bases, J lost 2 bases, and 6 bases stayed unmatched.

The chain joins TRBV29-1 to TRBJ1-2; no clear D gene. The CDR3 sequence is 11 residues long. Trimming left V 6 bases short and J 5 bases short, with 10 bases between. In germline, CDR1 is SQVTM, CDR2 ANQGSEA. The CDR3 region is CSVPGGYGYTF. CDR3 sequence (DNA): TGCAGCGTCCCCGGCGGGTATGGCTACACCTTC.

V gene TRBV20-1 combines with J gene TRBJ2-7; D ambiguous. Germline V gives CDR1 DFQATT, CDR2 SNEGSKA (reference sequence). The germline V and J ends were trimmed by 3 bases and 2 bases, with 17 bases remaining between them. The CDR3 length is 15 residues. CDR3 sequence reads: CSARSSTTQAYEQYF. CDR3 coding DNA: TGCAGTGCTAGGTCTTCGACCACCCAAGCCTACGAGCAGTACTTC.

The V gene is TRBV30, the J gene TRBJ1-2; 9 bases agree with TRBD1. The CDR3 has 13 residues. Germline CDR1 and CDR2: GTSNPN and SVGIG (reference sequence). Trimming took 8 bases from V and 4 from J; bases not matched to a gene: 8. CDR3 sequence (DNA): TGTGCCGGCGGGACAGGGAGATCCTATGGCTACACCTTC. Translating it yields CAGGTGRSYGYTF.

This clonotype was counted only a few times. The chain links TRBV12-3 or TRBV12-4 to TRBJ2-7; TRBD2 matches 13 bases. CDR3 length: 15 residues. J lost 6 bases, V lost 5 bases, and 7 bases had no gene match. The CDR3 DNA reads TGTGCCAGCAGTCCGCGGACTAGCGGGGGAGTCGAGCAGTACTTC. This encodes CASSPRTSGGVEQYF.

This clonotype was detected a few times. The chain is built from TRBV20-1 and TRBJ1-1; 11 nucleotides align to TRBD1. This CDR3 is 16 amino acids long. CDR1 and CDR2 from the germline V gene are DFQATT and SNEGSKA (reference sequence). The V segment lost 0 bases and the J segment 8 bases; nucleotides outside the gene matches: 11. The DNA for the CDR3 is TGCAGTGCTAGAGAAACCATCGGACAGGGGGCTTCAGAAGCTTTCTTT. It encodes CSARETIGQGASEAFF.

There are a few counts of this clonotype. The chain carries TRBV10-3 and TRBJ2-5, with D perhaps matching TRBD1 (6 bases). CDR3 length: 14 residues. Trimming pared 4 bases from V and 1 base from J, leaving 10 bases between. Looked up from germline, CDR1 is ENHRY and CDR2 is SYGVKD. The CDR3 DNA follows: TGTGCCATCAGTGGTGACAGGTTCCAAGAGACCCAGTACTTC. It translates to CAISGDRFQETQYF.

This clonotype has ten or more counts. V gene TRBV6-6 combines with J gene TRBJ1-5, with TRBD1 identical over 9 bases. The germline V gene encodes CDR1 MNHNY and CDR2 SVGAGI (reference sequence). The CDR3 contains 18 residues. V lost 6 bases, J lost 1 base, and 13 bases stayed unmatched. CDR3 in DNA: TGTGCCAGCAGCCCCACAGGACAGGGGACGGAGAGCAATCAGCCCCAGCATTTT. Encoded protein: CASSPTGQGTESNQPQHF.

This clonotype turned up a few times. This rearrangement joins TRBV5-1 to TRBJ2-1; 9 positions match TRBD2. The germline CDR1 and CDR2 sequences are SGHRS and YFSETQ. V trimming: 1 base; J trimming: 5 bases; junction bases outside the gene matches: 7. This CDR3 comprises 16 residues. This CDR3 reads CASSLRAGGPNNEQFF. DNA for the CDR3: TGCGCCAGCAGCTTGAGGGCGGGGGGGCCTAACAATGAGCAGTTCTTC.

The rearrangement joins TRBV6-2 or TRBV6-3 to TRBJ1-4; D not resolved. Germline lookup yields CDR1 MNHEY and CDR2 SVGEGT. The CDR3 covers 14 residues. Trimming pared 0 bases from V and 5 bases from J, leaving 7 bases between. CDR3 residues: CASSYSSDNEKLFF. The CDR3 nucleotides read TGTGCCAGCAGTTACTCCTCGGACAATGAAAAACTGTTTTTT.

This clonotype was seen a single time. The chain couples TRBV5-1 to TRBJ2-5; weak D call: TRBD1 (6 bases). The CDR3 length is 13 residues. V lost 0 bases and J lost 5, with 8 bases in between. Germline CDR1 reads SGHRS; CDR2 reads YFSETQ. CDR3 amino acids: CASSLDREETQYF. The CDR3 DNA is TGCGCCAGCAGCTTGGACAGGGAGGAGACCCAGTACTTC.

This clonotype appeared a few times. The chain is built from TRBV19 and TRBJ2-1, with 8 nucleotides matching TRBD1. V shed 5 bases, J shed 2 bases, and the junction held 2 bases outside the gene matches. The germline CDR1 and CDR2 sequences are LNHDA and SQIVND (reference sequence). The CDR3 runs 14 residues. The CDR3 here is CASSFRGPYNEQFF. The CDR3 coding sequence is TGTGCCAGTAGTTTCAGGGGGCCCTACAATGAGCAGTTCTTC. Full variable domain (rest looked up from reference TRBV19 and TRBJ2-1): DGGITQSPKYLFRKEGQNVTLSCEQNLNHDAMYWYRQDPGQGLRLIYYSQIVNDFQKGDIAEGYSVSREKKESFPLTVTSAQKNPTAFYLCASSFRGPYNEQFFGPGTRLTVL.